Listed below are T cell receptor beta chains from one sample, sequenced in a study of blood T cell repertoires in COVID-19. The method was immunoSEQ multiplex PCR; TCRdb's version includes in-frame clones alone and lacks a portion of them. This table has under 200,000 clones, around three quarters appearing once. Material for sequencing was peripheral blood. Every receptor here comes from a man aged 65 to 85 with active or convalescent COVID-19. The CDR3 runs from the conserved cysteine through the conserved F or W. The D gene is left open where the match is weak. Not every row has a clone size; where given, it reads once, few, many or a size class.

clone size | J gene | D gene | V gene | CDR3 protein | CDR3 DNA
few | TRBJ1-5 | NA | TRBV5-1 | CASSLGTVSNQPQHF | TGCGCCAGCAGCTTGGGTACAGTTAGCAATCAGCCCCAGCATTTT
NA | TRBJ2-7 | NA | TRBV6-5 | CASSSSHAGRGEQYF | TGTGCCAGCAGTAGTTCCCACGCCGGGCGAGGGGAGCAGTACTTC
NA | TRBJ2-5 | TRBD1 | TRBV23-1 | CASSQPAKDRGYQETQYF | TGCGCCAGCAGTCAACCGGCCAAGGACAGGGGGTACCAAGAGACCCAGTACTTC
NA | TRBJ1-1 | TRBD1 | TRBV19 | CASSTRQGNTEAFF | TGTGCCAGTAGTACAAGACAGGGAAACACTGAAGCTTTCTTT
once | TRBJ1-2 | TRBD1 | TRBV29-1 | CSAVGQKAGGYTF | TGCAGCGCTGTGGGACAGAAGGCTGGTGGCTACACCTTC
NA | TRBJ1-4 | NA | TRBV6-6 | CASSPGTNEKLFF | TGTGCCAGCAGCCCCGGAACTAATGAAAAACTGTTTTTT
NA | TRBJ2-5 | TRBD2 | TRBV19 | CASRVTSVHQETQYF | TGTGCCAGTAGGGTGACTAGCGTACACCAAGAGACCCAGTACTTC
NA | TRBJ2-1 | TRBD1 | TRBV11-2 | CASSSFRGQYNEQFF | TGTGCCAGCAGCTCGTTCCGGGGACAGTACAATGAGCAGTTCTTC
NA | TRBJ1-4 | NA | TRBV18 | CASSPTQGSWDEKLFF | TGTGCCAGCTCACCCACGCAGGGCTCTTGGGATGAAAAACTGTTTTTT
NA | TRBJ1-2 | TRBD1 | TRBV19 | CASSSPGQGFTANYGYTF | TGTGCCAGTAGTTCCCCGGGACAGGGATTCACAGCTAACTATGGCTACACCTTC
NA | TRBJ1-3 | NA | TRBV3-1/TRBV3-2 | CASSQGLTDGNTIYF | TGTGCCAGCAGCCAGGGCCTGACAGACGGAAACACCATATATTTT
NA | TRBJ2-7 | TRBD1 | TRBV10-3 | CAIRPTSGTGSVEQYF | TGTGCCATCAGACCTACTTCCGGGACAGGGTCTGTCGAGCAGTACTTC
NA | TRBJ1-4 | NA | TRBV10-3 | CAISESSGREVEKLFF | TGTGCCATCAGTGAGTCATCCGGCAGGGAAGTTGAAAAACTGTTTTTT
NA | TRBJ2-5 | NA | TRBV2 | CASGGTGGFETQYF | TGTGCCAGCGGCGGGACGGGTGGGTTCGAGACCCAGTACTTC
NA | TRBJ1-5 | NA | TRBV6-5 | CASTNGRDQPQHF | TGTGCCAGCACCAATGGCAGGGATCAGCCCCAGCATTTT
NA | TRBJ2-1 | NA | TRBV6-5 | CATGETYNEQFF | TGTGCGACAGGCGAAACCTACAATGAGCAGTTCTTC
NA | TRBJ2-1 | NA | TRBV11-3 | CASSSGSGPYNEQFF | TGTGCCAGCAGCTCAGGCTCCGGCCCCTACAATGAGCAGTTCTTC